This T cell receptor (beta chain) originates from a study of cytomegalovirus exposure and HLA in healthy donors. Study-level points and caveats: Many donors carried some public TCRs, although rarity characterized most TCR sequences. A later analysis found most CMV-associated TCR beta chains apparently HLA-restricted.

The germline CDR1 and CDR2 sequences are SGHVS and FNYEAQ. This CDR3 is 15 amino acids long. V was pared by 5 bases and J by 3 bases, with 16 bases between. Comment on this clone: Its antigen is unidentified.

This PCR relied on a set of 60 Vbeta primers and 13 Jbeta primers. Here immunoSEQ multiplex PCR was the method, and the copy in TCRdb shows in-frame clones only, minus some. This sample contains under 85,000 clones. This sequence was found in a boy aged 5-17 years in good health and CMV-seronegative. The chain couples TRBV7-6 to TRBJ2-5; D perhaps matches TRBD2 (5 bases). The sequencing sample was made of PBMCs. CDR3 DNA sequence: TGTGCCAGCAGCCGGTCCGGAAACGGGAAAGAGACCCAGTACTTC. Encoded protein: CASSRSGNGKETQYF.